The source of this T cell receptor beta chain is a study of cytomegalovirus exposure and HLA in healthy donors. Study-wide findings and caveats: Reportedly, fewer N-insertions than the approximately 700-donor mean appeared in an Asian-associated ancestry cluster in a later analysis. Sequencing likely produced, as an artifact, a cluster of highly shared sequence variants.

Primers: 60 Vbeta forward and 13 Jbeta reverse. Sequencing was performed with immunoSEQ multiplex PCR; in TCRdb, only in-frame clones are kept and a portion is missing. The sample yields around 62,000 clones, about four fifths seen once. The germline V gene has CDR1 LNHNV and CDR2 YYDKDF (reference sequence). The CDR3 extends over 12 amino acids. The ends were cut back, 6 bases at V and 5 bases at J, with 10 bases in the middle. Regarding donors, all were healthy bone marrow donors. Of note for this clone: Its antigen remains unknown.

This sequence joins TRBV15 and TRBJ1-1, with D maybe TRBD1 (6 bases). The TCR originated in a woman in her thirties in good health and CMV-seronegative. The specimen sequenced was PBMCs. The CDR3: CATRGGGTEAFF. The CDR3 bases are TGTGCCACCAGAGGGGGGGGAACTGAAGCTTTCTTT.